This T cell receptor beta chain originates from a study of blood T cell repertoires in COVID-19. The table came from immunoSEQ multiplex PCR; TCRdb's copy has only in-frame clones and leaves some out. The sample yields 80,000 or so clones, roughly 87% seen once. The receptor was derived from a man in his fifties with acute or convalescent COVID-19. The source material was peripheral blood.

CDR3 DNA: TGTGCCAGCAGCTCGACAGGGCCTTTCGGAAACACCATATATTTT. Translated, it gives CASSSTGPFGNTIYF. The chain carries TRBV11-2 and TRBJ1-3, with 7 bases identical to TRBD1. The CDR3 covers 15 residues. V lost 4 bases, J lost 4 bases, and 7 bases stayed unmatched. Looked up from germline, CDR1 is SGHAT and CDR2 is FQNNGV.